This T cell receptor (beta chain) is drawn from a study of cytomegalovirus exposure and HLA in healthy donors. As concerns this clone: Its matching antigen is unknown.

PCR primers comprised 60 Vbeta and 13 Jbeta primers. Sequencing was performed with immunoSEQ multiplex PCR; in TCRdb, only in-frame clones are kept and a portion is missing. The profile shows approximately 220,000 clones, 60% to 85% of them singletons. V lost 2 bases to trimming and J lost 9 bases; unmatched junction nucleotides: 8. CDR1 is WNHNN and CDR2 is SYGVQD in the germline V gene (reference sequence). The CDR3 spans 14 residues. General observations from the study: By HLA locus, TCR association rates varied in a later analysis, with DRB1 showing the most and HLA-C the fewest. Usually a TCR sequence was rare, but some public TCRs were found in many donors. Listed as cytomegalovirus-associated were approximately 160 TCR beta chains. Within an earlier analysis, most TCR beta V segments proved productive either about 90% or about 30% of the time.

The TCR comes from a man aged 35-49 years in good health and CMV-seronegative. The material sequenced was PBMCs. This chain uses TRBV10-1 with TRBJ1-1; 8 positions match TRBD1. Written as DNA, the CDR3 is TGCGCCAGCAGTGAGGGACAGGGTCGAGGCCAAGCTTTCTTT. Its translation is CASSEGQGRGQAFF.